Described below is a single T cell receptor (beta chain) sequence and its context. Antigen unknown. Data came from immunoSEQ multiplex PCR; TCRdb stores just in-frame clones and leaves some out. The sample contains over 110,000 clones, under 95% of which appear only once. The data were taken from a study of T cell responses to AZD1222 COVID-19 vaccine. Study-wide findings and caveats: Two doses of AZD1222 preceded a rise in Spike-specific TCR breadth and depth. Among vaccine-associated CD4 TCRs, coverage spanned spike, with dominance at 160-218 and 743-854.

The CDR3 sequence is 18 residues long. J is TRBJ1-6 and V is TRBV21-1. TRBV21-1 is classified as a pseudogene. This sequence was found in an adult in good health. This specimen was peripheral blood, taken on day 0 of AZD1222 vaccination. As DNA, the CDR3 is TGTGCCAGCAGCAAAGGTTTCGGACGAATCTCCTATAATTCACCCCTCCACTTT. As protein: CASSKGFGRISYNSPLHF.